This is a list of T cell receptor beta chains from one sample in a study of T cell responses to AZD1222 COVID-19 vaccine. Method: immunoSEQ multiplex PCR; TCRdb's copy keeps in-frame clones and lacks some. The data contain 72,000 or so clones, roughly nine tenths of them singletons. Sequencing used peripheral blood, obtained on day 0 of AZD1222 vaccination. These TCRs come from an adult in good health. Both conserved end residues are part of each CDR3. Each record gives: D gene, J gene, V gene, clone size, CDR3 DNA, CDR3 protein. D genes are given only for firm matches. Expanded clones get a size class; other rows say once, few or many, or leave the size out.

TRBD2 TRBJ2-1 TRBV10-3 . TGTGCCATCAGTGAGATCGGCGGGAGTCTTAATGATGAGCAGTTCTTC CAISEIGGSLNDEQFF
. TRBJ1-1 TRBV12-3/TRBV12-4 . TGTGCCAGCAGTTTTGAACAGTTGACTGAAGCTTTCTTT CASSFEQLTEAFF
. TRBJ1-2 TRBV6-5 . TGTGCCAGCAGTTATGTCCGAAAGGGTGGCTACACCTTC CASSYVRKGGYTF
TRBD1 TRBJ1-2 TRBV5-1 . TGCGCCAGCAGCCCCGGACAGGCTACTAACTATGGCTACACCTTC CASSPGQATNYGYTF
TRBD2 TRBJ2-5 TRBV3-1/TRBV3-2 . TGTGCCAGCAGCCAAAGGTCTAGCGGACAAGAGACCCAGTACTTC CASSQRSSGQETQYF
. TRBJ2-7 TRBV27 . TGTGCCAGCAGTTTTGGGCAGGGAAGCGAGCAGTACTTC CASSFGQGSEQYF
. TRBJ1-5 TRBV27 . TGTGCCAGCAGTTTAGTAGGTCCGGGATTCTCTGGCAATCAGCCCCAGCATTTT CASSLVGPGFSGNQPQHF
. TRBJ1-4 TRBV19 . TGTGCCAGCGGACCCCCCGTTTCAGGAATCGTTGAAAAACTGTTTTTT CASGPPVSGIVEKLFF
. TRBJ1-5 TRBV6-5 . TGTGCCAGCAGTTATGATCAGCCCCAGCATTTT CASSYDQPQHF
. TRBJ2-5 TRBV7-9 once TGTGCCAGCAGCTTAGGGGATAACCTCTACTTC CASSLGDNLYF
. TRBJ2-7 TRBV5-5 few TGTGCCAGCAGTCCGGACTTTACCTACGAGCAGTACTTC CASSPDFTYEQYF
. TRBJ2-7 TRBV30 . TGTGCCTGGAGTGTTGGGCCGGGACACCACTACGAGCAGTACTTC CAWSVGPGHHYEQYF
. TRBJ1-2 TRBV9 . TGTGCCAGCAGCGAGCCGAGGGGGGGCGGAGATCCCTATGGCTACACCTTC CASSEPRGGGDPYGYTF
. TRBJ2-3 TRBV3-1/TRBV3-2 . TGTGCCAGCAGCCAAGATTGGGTGAGAACAGATACGCAGTATTTT CASSQDWVRTDTQYF
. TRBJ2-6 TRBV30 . TGTGCCTGGAGATTCCCTGGGGCCAACGTCCTGACTTTC CAWRFPGANVLTF
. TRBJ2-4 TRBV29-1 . TGCAGCGCTGGACTCGACCCTATAAACATTCAGTACTTC CSAGLDPINIQYF